Listed below are T cell receptor beta chains from one sample, sequenced in a study of cytomegalovirus exposure and HLA in healthy donors. Data came from immunoSEQ multiplex PCR; TCRdb stores just in-frame clones and leaves some out. The table lists some 270,000 clones, about 80% of them singletons. The sequencing input was PBMCs. The receptor set was obtained from a girl aged 2 to 9 in good health and CMV-seronegative. Each CDR3 is given with its conserved first and last residue. Each record gives: J gene, clone size, V gene, D gene, CDR3 DNA, CDR3 protein. A D gene is named only where the DNA matches it firmly. Rows give clone size only sometimes, using once, few, many, or a class for an expanded clone.

TRBJ1-5,.,TRBV19,TRBD1,TGTGCCAGTAGTATAGGAACAGGTCGACAGGGTAGTCAGCCCCAGCATTTT,CASSIGTGRQGSQPQHF
TRBJ2-7,.,TRBV7-6,.,TGTGCCAGCAGCTTAAGTGACAGCGCCTACGAGCAGTACTTC,CASSLSDSAYEQYF
TRBJ1-1,.,TRBV2,.,TGTGCCAGCAGAGGACAGAGGAACACTGAAGCTTTCTTT,CASRGQRNTEAFF
TRBJ1-4,few,TRBV10-3,TRBD1,TGTGCCATCAGTGTCGGGACAGGGCGTGCAACTAATGAAAAACTGTTTTTT,CAISVGTGRATNEKLFF
TRBJ2-1,.,TRBV9,TRBD1,TGTGCCAGCAGCGTCAGGGGGTACCACTCCTACAATGAGCAGTTCTTC,CASSVRGYHSYNEQFF
TRBJ1-1,.,TRBV11-2,.,TGTGCCAGCAGCCCCCGGACAGAGAACACTGAAGCTTTCTTT,CASSPRTENTEAFF
TRBJ2-1,few,TRBV9,.,TGTGCCAGCAGCGTAGGTTCAGCCTACAATGAGCAGTTCTTC,CASSVGSAYNEQFF
TRBJ2-3,.,TRBV2,TRBD1,TGTGCCAGCACTTGGACAGGGGGCACAGATACGCAGTATTTT,CASTWTGGTDTQYF
TRBJ2-3,.,TRBV9,.,TGTGCCAGCGCTCGGACTGACTTCACAGATACGCAGTATTTT,CASARTDFTDTQYF
TRBJ1-2,.,TRBV21-1,.,TGTGCCAGCAGCTGGGGACGAACAGGGGGCTGGGGCTACACCTTC,CASSWGRTGGWGYTF
TRBJ2-5,.,TRBV27,TRBD2,TGTGCCAGCACTGGGGGGTTAGCGGGACAAGAGACCCAGTACTTC,CASTGGLAGQETQYF
TRBJ1-1,.,TRBV18,.,TGTGCCAGCTCACCACTAACGGGGAAAAACACTGAAGCTTTCTTT,CASSPLTGKNTEAFF
TRBJ1-1,.,TRBV7-8,TRBD1,TGTGCCAGCAGCCGGGACAGGATGATCGGCACTGAAGCTTTCTTT,CASSRDRMIGTEAFF
TRBJ2-5,.,TRBV30,TRBD2,TGTGCCTGGAGTCTAGCGGGAGAGACCCAGTACTTC,CAWSLAGETQYF
TRBJ2-7,once,TRBV1,.,TGCACCAGCAGCCAAGCACAACCGCAGGGGGCGCGTTACGAGCAGTACTTC,CTSSQAQPQGARYEQYF
TRBJ1-6,.,TRBV6-4,TRBD1,TGTGCCAGCAGTGACTCGATAATCGTCCAACCCGGGACAGGGGGAAAGGTATCACCCCTCCACTTT,CASSDSIIVQPGTGGKVSPLHF
TRBJ2-4,.,TRBV2,TRBD2,TGTGCCAGCAGTCGAGAGGCGGGAGGGCCCGGGGGCAAAAACATTCAGTACTTC,CASSREAGGPGGKNIQYF
TRBJ1-4,.,TRBV19,TRBD1,TGTGCCAGTATGGGACAGAATAATGAAAAACTGTTTTTT,CASMGQNNEKLFF
TRBJ1-1,once,TRBV6-1,.,TGTGCCAGCAGCCGACTCCCGAACACTGAAGCTTTCTTT,CASSRLPNTEAFF
TRBJ1-2,.,TRBV5-4,TRBD1,TGTGCCAGCAGCACTTTGTGGGACAGGGTCTATGGCTACACCTTC,CASSTLWDRVYGYTF
TRBJ2-7,few,TRBV6-1,TRBD1,TGTGCCAGCAGTCCTGGACAGGGGGCATCGGGCGAGCAGTACTTC,CASSPGQGASGEQYF
TRBJ2-5,.,TRBV30,TRBD2,TGTGCCTGGAGTGGGACTAGCGTAAAAGAGACCCAGTACTTC,CAWSGTSVKETQYF
TRBJ2-7,.,TRBV29-1,.,TGCAGCGTTGAAGACTTCGGGGAATACGAGCAGTACTTC,CSVEDFGEYEQYF
TRBJ1-3,once,TRBV28,TRBD1,TGTGCCAGCAGTTTGACAGGGGGTGCTTACACCATATATTTT,CASSLTGGAYTIYF
TRBJ2-7,.,TRBV11-2,.,TGTGCCAGCAGCCCCCAACAGGGACCGGGCGAGCAGTACTTC,CASSPQQGPGEQYF
TRBJ1-5,.,TRBV19,TRBD1,TGTGCCAGTAGTCGCAAACAGGGGGGCAATCAGCCCCAGCATTTT,CASSRKQGGNQPQHF